What follows is one T cell receptor beta chain and its context. As yet, its antigen is unknown. Amplification used 60 Vbeta primers and 13 Jbeta primers. TCRdb keeps only in-frame clones here, not all; method: immunoSEQ multiplex PCR. The table includes 150,000 to 200,000 clones, almost 80% detected once. Trimming stripped 3 bases from V and 0 bases from J, with 8 bases between. This CDR3 comprises 14 residues. Germline CDR1 and CDR2: SEHNR and FQNEAQ (reference sequence). This sample was included in a study of cytomegalovirus exposure and HLA in healthy donors. Study summary: In terms of ancestry, the Caucasian-associated cluster contained roughly 81% of the roughly 400 genotyped donors. Findings and limits, study-wide: It was shown in a later analysis that HLA-associated TCR beta chains were more clonally expanded than other, equally common chains. Most of the TCR beta V segments (in an earlier analysis) were productive either about 87% or about 30% of the time. Some highly shared sequence variants likely arose as a pipeline artifact.

The specimen sequenced was PBMCs. This chain joins TRBV7-9 and TRBJ1-1; the D gene is possibly TRBD1 (5 bases). The TCR sequence derives from a woman between 45 and 60 years old in good health and CMV-seropositive. The DNA for the CDR3 is TGTGCCAGCAGCTTCGACAGAATGAACACTGAAGCTTTCTTT. It specifies CASSFDRMNTEAFF.